These 26 T cell receptor beta chains came from one sample sequenced in a study of blood T cell repertoires in COVID-19. Sequencing was performed with immunoSEQ multiplex PCR; in TCRdb, only in-frame clones are kept and a portion is missing. The data hold approximately 350,000 clones, with 80% to 90% observed a single time. Sequenced sample: PBMCs or T cells enriched from blood (not recorded which). These receptors were collected from a man younger than 30 who had recovered from COVID-19.

The chain uses TRBV7-9 and TRBJ2-3; D is possibly TRBD2 (6 bases). CDR1 is SEHNR and CDR2 is FQNEAQ in the germline V gene (reference sequence). The CDR3 length is 14 residues. V was clipped by 2 bases and J by 4 bases, with 10 bases between them. The CDR3, as DNA: TGTGCCAGCAGCTTAATGCGGGGCGCAGATACGCAGTATTTT. Amino acid sequence: CASSLMRGADTQYF. Full variable domain (outside the CDR3, taken from reference TRBV7-9 and TRBJ2-3): DTGVSQNPRHKITKRGQNVTFRCDPISEHNRLYWYRQTLGQGPEFLTYFQNEAQLEKSRLLSDRFSAERPKGSFSTLEIQRTEQGDSAMYLCASSLMRGADTQYFGPGTRLTVL.

The rearrangement links TRBV6-5 to TRBJ1-6, with 8 bases lining up with TRBD1. With V trimmed by 8 bases and J by 9 bases, 9 bases remained unmatched. This CDR3 comprises 14 residues. Germline CDR1 is MNHEY and CDR2 is SVGAGI. In DNA form, the CDR3 reads TGTGCCAGCGGGGTACAGGGGGGAAGTTCACCCCTCCACTTT. Translating it yields CASGVQGGSSPLHF.

This chain links TRBV24-1 with TRBJ1-2; perhaps TRBD1 as D (6 bases). The CDR3 has 15 residues. The ends were cut back, 4 bases at V and 0 bases at J, with 11 bases in the middle. The germline gives CDR1 KGHDR, CDR2 SFDVKD. CDR3 DNA: TGTGCCACCAGTGACCCGGACAGTACTAACTATGGCTACACCTTC. Translating gives CATSDPDSTNYGYTF.

The chain couples TRBV19 to TRBJ1-6; 10 bases are a match to TRBD1. There are 15 residues in the CDR3. Looked up from germline, CDR1 is LNHDA and CDR2 is SQIVND (reference sequence). Germline trimming cut 3 bases from V and 8 bases from J; bases unmatched to any gene: 4. CDR3 region: CASSITGTGDSPLHF. The CDR3 nucleotides are TGTGCCAGTAGTATCACCGGGACAGGGGATTCACCCCTCCACTTT. Full variable domain (outside the CDR3, taken from reference TRBV19 and TRBJ1-6): DGGITQSPKYLFRKEGQNVTLSCEQNLNHDAMYWYRQDPGQGLRLIYYSQIVNDFQKGDIAEGYSVSREKKESFPLTVTSAQKNPTAFYLCASSITGTGDSPLHFGNGTRLTVT.

The V and J genes are TRBV27 and TRBJ1-6; D remains ambiguous. Germline CDR1 is MNHEY and CDR2 is SMNVEV (reference sequence). CDR3 length: 14 residues. The germline V and J ends were trimmed by 2 bases and 9 bases, with 11 bases remaining between them. CDR3 sequence (DNA): TGTGCCAGCAGTTTAAGCTTCGAGGGTTCACCCCTCCACTTT. Translated, it gives CASSLSFEGSPLHF.

The rearrangement links TRBV7-2 to TRBJ2-5; D possibly corresponds to TRBD2 (5 bases). V was shortened by 5 bases and J by 7 bases, with 17 bases between the two germline ends. Germline V CDR1 and CDR2: SGHTA, FQGNSA. The CDR3 consists of 14 residues. The CDR3 spells CASSPGRGEGTQYF. The CDR3 DNA reads TGTGCCAGCAGCCCCGGTCGCGGCGAGGGGACCCAGTACTTC.

The chain couples TRBV9 to TRBJ1-2; no firm D call. V lost 0 bases and J lost 0, with 9 bases in between. Germline V gene data show CDR1 as SGDLS and CDR2 as YYNGEE. The CDR3 loop spans 15 amino acids. The CDR3 loop is CASSVGSAANYGYTF. CDR3 nucleotide sequence: TGTGCCAGCAGCGTAGGGTCCGCAGCTAACTATGGCTACACCTTC. Full variable domain (remainder filled in from reference TRBV9 and TRBJ1-2): DSGVTQTPKHLITATGQRVTLRCSPRSGDLSVYWYQQSLDQGLQFLIQYYNGEERAKGNILERFSAQQFPDLHSELNLSSLELGDSALYFCASSVGSAANYGYTFGSGTRLTVV.

The V call is TRBV18, the J call TRBJ1-5; D call uncertain. Trimming removed 3 bases from V and 6 bases from J, with 15 bases in between. CDR1 and CDR2 from the germline V gene are KGHSH and LQKENI. This CDR3 comprises 15 residues. The CDR3 loop reads CASSPTSGVGQPQHF. The CDR3 DNA reads as TGTGCCAGCTCACCTACGTCCGGGGTTGGTCAGCCCCAGCATTTT. Filled out from reference TRBV18 and TRBJ1-5, the complete variable domain reads NAGVMQNPRHLVRRRGQEARLRCSPMKGHSHVYWYRQLPEEGLKFMVYLQKENIIDESGMPKERFSAEFPKEGPSILRIQQVVRGDSAAYFCASSPTSGVGQPQHFGDGTRLSIL.

The chain carries TRBV4-2 and TRBJ1-6; D perhaps matches TRBD1 (5 bases). Germline V lookup: CDR1 LGHNA, CDR2 YNFKEQ. V shed 3 bases and J shed 10 bases, with 16 bases lying between them. CDR3 length equals 15 residues. The chain's CDR3 is CASSQGGKGSSPLHF. CDR3 in DNA: TGTGCCAGCAGCCAGGGGGGGAAGGGATCCTCACCCCTCCACTTT.

The rearrangement uses TRBV5-4 and TRBJ2-5, with D unresolved. V lost 4 bases to trimming and J lost 2 bases, with 12 bases between them. The CDR3 consists of 14 residues. Germline lookup yields CDR1 SGHNT and CDR2 YYREEE (reference sequence). CDR3 protein: CASSEVGKQETQYF. The CDR3 DNA reads TGTGCCAGCAGCGAGGTCGGAAAACAAGAGACCCAGTACTTC.

The chain employs TRBV5-5 and TRBJ2-3; D is possibly TRBD1 (5 bases). V lost 0 bases and J lost 5, with 13 bases in between. The CDR3 spans 15 residues. Germline V gene sequence: CDR1 SGHKS, CDR2 YYEKEE (reference sequence). CDR3 nucleotide sequence: TGTGCCAGCAGCTTGGATTGGCGGCAGGGAGATACGCAGTATTTT. Encoded protein: CASSLDWRQGDTQYF.

The V call is TRBV21-1, the J call TRBJ2-1; TRBD2 reflects the table's D call only, with no check against the DNA. TRBV21-1 is annotated as a pseudogene. The CDR3 length is 16 residues. The CDR3 DNA is TGTGCCAGCAGCATTATTTGGGGACTACCAAATGGGGAGCAGTTCTTC. Translated: CASSIIWGLPNGEQFF.

The chain couples TRBV5-5 to TRBJ1-1, with a possible D match to TRBD1 (5 bases). Germline V gene lookup returns CDR1 SGHKS and CDR2 YYEKEE (reference sequence). This CDR3 has 13 residues. The germline V and J ends were trimmed by 2 bases and 8 bases, with 13 bases remaining between them. Written as DNA, the CDR3 is TGTGCCAGCAGCTTCGGGCAGGGTGAGGAAGCTTTCTTT. Protein product: CASSFGQGEEAFF.

This rearrangement joins TRBV7-3 to TRBJ2-5; 7 bases are shared with TRBD2. This CDR3 is built from 13 residues. Germline V lookup: CDR1 SGHTA, CDR2 FQGTGA. Germline trimming cut 1 base from V and 4 bases from J; bases unmatched to any gene: 0. CDR3: CASSLSGGETQYF. CDR3 nucleotide sequence: TGTGCCAGCAGCTTAAGCGGGGGAGAGACCCAGTACTTC.

V usage is TRBV19 and J usage is TRBJ1-2; D is possibly TRBD1 (5 bases). CDR3 length equals 14 residues. V lost 5 bases and J 1 base, leaving 11 bases between the germline ends. Germline V gene sequence: CDR1 LNHDA, CDR2 SQIVND (reference sequence). This CDR3 reads CASSLHRNNYGYTF. DNA for the CDR3: TGTGCCAGTAGTCTCCACAGGAATAACTATGGCTACACCTTC.

This chain connects TRBV4-1 to TRBJ2-4, with no clear D. The V gene lost 0 bases and the J gene lost 1 base, with 19 bases spanning the gap. The CDR3 extends over 19 amino acids. CDR1 is MGHRA and CDR2 is YSYEKL in the germline V gene. As DNA, the CDR3 is TGCGCCAGCAGCCAAGATTTCCCGCAGTCCGCGCGGGCCAAAAACATTCAGTACTTC. Translated: CASSQDFPQSARAKNIQYF.

The chain uses TRBV6-5 and TRBJ1-5; tentative D call: TRBD1 (5 bases). The CDR3 is 15 amino acids. V lost 8 bases and J 0 bases, leaving 14 bases between the germline ends. Germline values: CDR1 MNHEY, CDR2 SVGAGI. The CDR3 coding sequence is TGTGCCAGCCTCCCCGGGGGGTATAGCAATCAGCCCCAGCATTTT. It translates to CASLPGGYSNQPQHF.

The gene calls are TRBV5-1 and TRBJ2-7, with unresolved D. Germline assignment: CDR1 SGHRS and CDR2 YFSETQ. The V end lost 0 bases, the J end lost 0 bases, and 10 bases lay between the germline ends. The CDR3 totals 15 residues. CDR3 in amino acids: CASSLAPGSSYEQYF. CDR3 coding DNA: TGCGCCAGCAGCTTGGCACCGGGTAGCTCCTACGAGCAGTACTTC.

V gene TRBV9 combines with J gene TRBJ2-5; TRBD2 agrees at 10 bases. J lost 4 bases, V lost 4 bases, and 13 bases had no gene match. Germline V CDR1 and CDR2: SGDLS, YYNGEE. The CDR3 spans 17 residues. DNA of the CDR3: TGTGCCAGCAGCCCCTTTCCAGCGGGGGGGTCCGGAGAGACCCAGTACTTC. Encoded protein: CASSPFPAGGSGETQYF.

The gene calls are TRBV14 and TRBJ2-7, with 9 bases that match TRBD2. The V gene's germline CDR1 is SGHDN and CDR2 FVKESK. This CDR3 comprises 18 residues. Unmatched junction bases numbered 13, after V lost 0 bases and J lost 4 bases. The CDR3 DNA is TGTGCCAGCAGCCAAGATGTTCACCTAGCGGGGAGGGCTTACGAGCAGTACTTC. Translated, it gives CASSQDVHLAGRAYEQYF. The full variable domain, with the rest looked up from reference TRBV14 and TRBJ2-7, is EAGVTQFPSHSVIEKGQTVTLRCDPISGHDNLYWYRRVMGKEIKFLLHFVKESKQDESGMPNNRFLAERTGGTYSTLKVQPAELEDSGVYFCASSQDVHLAGRAYEQYFGPGTRLTVT.

The rearrangement joins TRBV6-6 to TRBJ1-2, with 10 bases matching TRBD1. The CDR3 loop spans 13 amino acids. CDR1 is MNHNY and CDR2 is SVGAGI in the germline V gene (reference sequence). V shed 6 bases and J 12 bases; nucleotides not matched to a gene: 10. The CDR3 DNA is TGTGCCAGCAGGCACCGGGACAGGGGAGACGACACCTTC. Protein product: CASRHRDRGDDTF.

This clone has only one observation. This sequence joins TRBV2 and TRBJ2-2; D might be TRBD2 (5 bases). This CDR3 region has 15 residues. In germline, CDR1 is SNHLY, CDR2 FYNNEI. V lost 6 bases and J lost 1, with 12 bases in between. CDR3 coding DNA: TGTGCCAGCAGCTTATCTCGGGGGAACACCGGGGAGCTGTTTTTT. Encoded protein: CASSLSRGNTGELFF.

The chain uses TRBV18 and TRBJ1-2; D not certain. Germline V gene sequence: CDR1 KGHSH, CDR2 LQKENI. The CDR3 extends over 15 amino acids. The V end lost 5 bases, the J end lost 5 bases, and 18 bases lay between the germline ends. CDR3 nucleotides: TGTGCCAGCTCAAACGGCGCGGGGATCGGTTATGGCTACACCTTC. This gives the protein CASSNGAGIGYGYTF.

This chain uses TRBV19 with TRBJ1-5; 10 nucleotides match TRBD1. V lost 7 bases, J lost 0 bases, and 9 bases stayed unmatched. This CDR3 has 17 amino acids. Germline CDR1 and CDR2: LNHDA and SQIVND (reference sequence). The CDR3 DNA sequence: TGTGCCAGTATAACGACAGGGGGCCATTATAGCAATCAGCCCCAGCATTTT. This encodes CASITTGGHYSNQPQHF. The complete variable domain, with remaining parts taken from reference TRBV19 and TRBJ1-5, reads DGGITQSPKYLFRKEGQNVTLSCEQNLNHDAMYWYRQDPGQGLRLIYYSQIVNDFQKGDIAEGYSVSREKKESFPLTVTSAQKNPTAFYLCASITTGGHYSNQPQHFGDGTRLSIL.

This clone showed up just once. The V call is TRBV3-1 (or the pseudogene TRBV3-2), the J call TRBJ1-5, with 9 nucleotides matching TRBD1. Losses at the gene ends were 1 base for V and 7 bases for J; bases not matched to a gene: 8. CDR1 and CDR2 from the germline V gene are LGHDT and YNNKEL (reference sequence). CDR3 length: 16 residues. The CDR3 DNA reads as TGTGCCAGCAGCCAAGCGGGACAGGGCGGCACCCAGCCCCAGCATTTT. Protein sequence: CASSQAGQGGTQPQHF.

This rearrangement joins TRBV6-6 to TRBJ2-7; 8 bases agree with TRBD1. CDR1 MNHNY and CDR2 SVGAGI come from the germline V gene (reference sequence). Trimming at V came to 6 bases and at J to 4 bases, leaving 8 bases not matched to a gene. The CDR3 is made up of 14 amino acids. Written as DNA, the CDR3 is TGTGCCAGCAGAAGGACAGGGATCAGTTACGAGCAGTACTTC. Its protein is CASRRTGISYEQYF.